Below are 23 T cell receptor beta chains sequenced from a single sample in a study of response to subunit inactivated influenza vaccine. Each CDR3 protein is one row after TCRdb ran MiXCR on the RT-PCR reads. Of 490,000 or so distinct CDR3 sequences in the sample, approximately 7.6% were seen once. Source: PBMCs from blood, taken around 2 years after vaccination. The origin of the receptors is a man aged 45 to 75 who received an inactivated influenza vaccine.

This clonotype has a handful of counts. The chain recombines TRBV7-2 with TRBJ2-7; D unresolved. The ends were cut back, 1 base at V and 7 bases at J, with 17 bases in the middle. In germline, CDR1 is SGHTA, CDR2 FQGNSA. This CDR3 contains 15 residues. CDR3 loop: CASSLVWRSAEEQYF. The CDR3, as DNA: TGTGCCAGCAGCTTAGTCTGGCGGAGCGCAGAGGAGCAGTACTTC.

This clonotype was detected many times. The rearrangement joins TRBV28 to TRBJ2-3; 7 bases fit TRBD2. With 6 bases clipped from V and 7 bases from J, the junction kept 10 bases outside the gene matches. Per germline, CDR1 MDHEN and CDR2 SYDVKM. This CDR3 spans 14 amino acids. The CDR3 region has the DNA TGTGCCAGCAGACAGAGCGGGGCCGATAATACGCAGTATTTT. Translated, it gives CASRQSGADNTQYF.

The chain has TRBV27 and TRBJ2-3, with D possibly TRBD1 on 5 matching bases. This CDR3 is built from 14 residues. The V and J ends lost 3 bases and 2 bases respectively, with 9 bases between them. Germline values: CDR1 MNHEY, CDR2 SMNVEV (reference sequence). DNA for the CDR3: TGTGCCAGCAGTTTCACAGGAGCCACAGATACGCAGTATTTT. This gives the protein CASSFTGATDTQYF.

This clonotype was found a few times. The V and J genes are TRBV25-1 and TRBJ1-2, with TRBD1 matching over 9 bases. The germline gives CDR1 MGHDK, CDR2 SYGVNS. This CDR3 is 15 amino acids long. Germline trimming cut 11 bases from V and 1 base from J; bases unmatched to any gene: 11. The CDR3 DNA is TGTGCCGGAAAAACAGGGGGCCCAATTAACTATGGCTACACCTTC. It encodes CAGKTGGPINYGYTF.

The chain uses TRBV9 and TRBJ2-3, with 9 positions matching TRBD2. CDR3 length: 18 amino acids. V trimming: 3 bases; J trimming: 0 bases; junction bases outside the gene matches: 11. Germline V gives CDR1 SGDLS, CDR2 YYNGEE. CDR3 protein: CASSARGGLAISTDTQYF. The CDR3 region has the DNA TGTGCCAGCAGCGCGAGGGGAGGACTAGCGATTAGCACAGATACGCAGTATTTT.

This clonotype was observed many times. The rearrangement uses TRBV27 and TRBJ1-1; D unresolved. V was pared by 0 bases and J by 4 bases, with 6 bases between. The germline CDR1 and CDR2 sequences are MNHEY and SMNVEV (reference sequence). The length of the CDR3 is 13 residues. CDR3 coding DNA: TGTGCCAGCAGTTTATCGGGTTTCACTGAAGCTTTCTTT. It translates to CASSLSGFTEAFF.

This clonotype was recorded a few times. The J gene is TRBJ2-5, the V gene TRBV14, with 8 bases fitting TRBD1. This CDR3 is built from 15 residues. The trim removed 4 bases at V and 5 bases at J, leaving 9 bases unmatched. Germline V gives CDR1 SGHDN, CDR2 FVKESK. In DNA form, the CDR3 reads TGTGCCAGCAGCCCCTGGACAGGGTTAAGGGAGACCCAGTACTTC. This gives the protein CASSPWTGLRETQYF. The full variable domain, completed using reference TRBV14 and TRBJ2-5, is EAGVTQFPSHSVIEKGQTVTLRCDPISGHDNLYWYRRVMGKEIKFLLHFVKESKQDESGMPNNRFLAERTGGTYSTLKVQPAELEDSGVYFCASSPWTGLRETQYFGPGTRLLVL.

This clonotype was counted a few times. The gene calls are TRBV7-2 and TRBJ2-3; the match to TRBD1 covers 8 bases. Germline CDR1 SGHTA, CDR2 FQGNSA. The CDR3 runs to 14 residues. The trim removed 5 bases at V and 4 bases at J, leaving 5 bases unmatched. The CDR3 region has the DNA TGTGCCAGCAGCACGACAGGGGCGGCAGATACGCAGTATTTT. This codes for CASSTTGAADTQYF.

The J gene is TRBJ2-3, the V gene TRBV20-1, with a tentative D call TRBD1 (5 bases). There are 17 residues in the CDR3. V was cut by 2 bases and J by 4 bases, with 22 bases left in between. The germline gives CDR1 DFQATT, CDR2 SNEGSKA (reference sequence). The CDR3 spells CSARSPVARGFADTQYF. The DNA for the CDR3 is TGCAGTGCTAGATCCCCCGTGGCTAGGGGATTTGCAGATACGCAGTATTTT.

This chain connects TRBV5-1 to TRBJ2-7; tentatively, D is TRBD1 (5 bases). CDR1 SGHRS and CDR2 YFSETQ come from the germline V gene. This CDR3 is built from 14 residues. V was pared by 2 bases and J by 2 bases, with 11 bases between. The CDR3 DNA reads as TGCGCCAGCAGCTTACACAGGTCGACCTACGAGCAGTACTTC. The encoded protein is CASSLHRSTYEQYF.

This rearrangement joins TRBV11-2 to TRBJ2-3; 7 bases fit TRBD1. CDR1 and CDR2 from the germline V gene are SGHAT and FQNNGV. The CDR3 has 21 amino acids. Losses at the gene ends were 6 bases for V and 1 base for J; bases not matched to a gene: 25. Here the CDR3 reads CASRRAVRHRGVKLGTDTQYF. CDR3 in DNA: TGTGCCAGCAGGCGGGCGGTGAGACACAGGGGAGTAAAGTTGGGCACAGATACGCAGTATTTT.

The CDR3 region has the DNA TGTGCCAGCAGCTCACACGAGGGACTGAGGAATGAGCAGTTCTTC. This gives the protein CASSSHEGLRNEQFF. This chain links TRBV7-2 with TRBJ2-1, with a possible D match to TRBD2 (6 bases). The CDR3 covers 15 residues. Trimming removed 4 bases at V and 7 bases at J, with 17 bases between. Germline CDR1 SGHTA, CDR2 FQGNSA. Together with reference TRBV7-2 and TRBJ2-1, the CDR3 gives the full variable domain: GAGVSQSPSNKVTEKGKDVELRCDPISGHTALYWYRQSLGQGLEFLIYFQGNSAPDKSGLPSDRFSAERTGGSVSTLTIQRTQQEDSAVYLCASSSHEGLRNEQFFGPGTRLTVL.

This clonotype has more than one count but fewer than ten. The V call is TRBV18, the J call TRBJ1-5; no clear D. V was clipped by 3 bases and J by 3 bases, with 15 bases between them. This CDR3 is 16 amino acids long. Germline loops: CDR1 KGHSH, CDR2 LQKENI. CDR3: CASSPSSSGLNQPQHF. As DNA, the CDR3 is TGTGCCAGCTCACCGTCATCGTCCGGGCTCAATCAGCCCCAGCATTTT.

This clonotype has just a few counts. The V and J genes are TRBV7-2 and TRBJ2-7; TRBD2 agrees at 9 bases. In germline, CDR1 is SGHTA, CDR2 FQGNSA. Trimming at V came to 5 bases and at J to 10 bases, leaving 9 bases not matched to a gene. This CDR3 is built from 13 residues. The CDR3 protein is CASSAGGRGGQYF. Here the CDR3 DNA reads TGTGCCAGCAGCGCTGGGGGGCGGGGGGGCCAGTACTTC.

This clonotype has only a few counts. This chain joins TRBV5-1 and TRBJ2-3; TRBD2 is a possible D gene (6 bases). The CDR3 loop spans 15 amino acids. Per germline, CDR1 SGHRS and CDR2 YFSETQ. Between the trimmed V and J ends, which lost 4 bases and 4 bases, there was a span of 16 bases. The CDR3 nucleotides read TGCGCCAGCAGCACGGGGTCGGGGGAGGCAGATACGCAGTATTTT. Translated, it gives CASSTGSGEADTQYF. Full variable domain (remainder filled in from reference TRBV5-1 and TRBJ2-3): KAGVTQTPRYLIKTRGQQVTLSCSPISGHRSVSWYQQTPGQGLQFLFEYFSETQRNKGNFPGRFSGRQFSNSRSEMNVSTLELGDSALYLCASSTGSGEADTQYFGPGTRLTVL.

The CDR3 bases are TGCAGTGCTAGAGAGGGCCACCGCCCATACAATGAGCAGTTCTTC. As protein: CSAREGHRPYNEQFF. The chain is built from TRBV20-1 and TRBJ2-1; D is unclear. This CDR3 contains 15 residues. Germline V lookup: CDR1 DFQATT, CDR2 SNEGSKA (reference sequence). Trimming pared 0 bases from V and 4 bases from J, leaving 13 bases between.

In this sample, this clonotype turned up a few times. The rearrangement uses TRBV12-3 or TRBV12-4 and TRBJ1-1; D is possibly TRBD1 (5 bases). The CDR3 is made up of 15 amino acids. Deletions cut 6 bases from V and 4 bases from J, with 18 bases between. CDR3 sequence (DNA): TGTGCCAGCAGCCCCAGGGTCCTGAGGTTCACTGAAGCTTTCTTT. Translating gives CASSPRVLRFTEAFF.

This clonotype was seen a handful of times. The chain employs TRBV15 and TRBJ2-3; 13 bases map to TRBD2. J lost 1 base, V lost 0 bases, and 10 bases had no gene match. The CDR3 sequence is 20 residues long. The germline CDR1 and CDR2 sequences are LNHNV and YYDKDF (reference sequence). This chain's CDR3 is CATSRDRLAGGVKGTDTQYF. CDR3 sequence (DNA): TGTGCCACCAGCAGAGATAGACTAGCGGGAGGAGTGAAAGGCACAGATACGCAGTATTTT.

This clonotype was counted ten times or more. The CDR3 loop reads CSVFRDYEQYF. In nucleotides, the CDR3 is TGCAGCGTCTTCCGGGATTACGAGCAGTACTTC. The chain links TRBV29-1 to TRBJ2-7; tentatively, D is TRBD2 (5 bases). The CDR3 runs 11 residues. Germline V CDR1 and CDR2: SQVTM, ANQGSEA. The V end lost 6 bases, the J end lost 4 bases, and 10 bases lay between the germline ends.

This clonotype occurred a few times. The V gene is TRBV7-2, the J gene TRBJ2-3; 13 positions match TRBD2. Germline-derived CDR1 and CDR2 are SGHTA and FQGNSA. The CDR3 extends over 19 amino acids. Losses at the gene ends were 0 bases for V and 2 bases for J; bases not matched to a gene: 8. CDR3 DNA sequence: TGTGCCAGCAGCTTAGCGGGACTAGCGGGGATAATATTCACAGATACGCAGTATTTT. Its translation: CASSLAGLAGIIFTDTQYF. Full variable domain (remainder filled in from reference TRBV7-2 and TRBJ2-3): GAGVSQSPSNKVTEKGKDVELRCDPISGHTALYWYRQSLGQGLEFLIYFQGNSAPDKSGLPSDRFSAERTGGSVSTLTIQRTQQEDSAVYLCASSLAGLAGIIFTDTQYFGPGTRLTVL.

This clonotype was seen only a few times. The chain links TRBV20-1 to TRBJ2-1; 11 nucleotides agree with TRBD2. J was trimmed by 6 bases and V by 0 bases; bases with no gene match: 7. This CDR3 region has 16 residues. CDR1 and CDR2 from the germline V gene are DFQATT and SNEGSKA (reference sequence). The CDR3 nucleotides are TGCAGTGCTAGAGATTTACTAGCGGGAGTTATCAATGAGCAGTTCTTC. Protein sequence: CSARDLLAGVINEQFF.

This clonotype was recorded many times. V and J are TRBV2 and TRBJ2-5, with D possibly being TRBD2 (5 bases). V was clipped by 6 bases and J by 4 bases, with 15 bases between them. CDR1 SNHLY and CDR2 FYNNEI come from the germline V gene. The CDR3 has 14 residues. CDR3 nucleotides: TGTGCCAGCAGACGTAGCGCCCTAGGAGAGACCCAGTACTTC. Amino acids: CASRRSALGETQYF.

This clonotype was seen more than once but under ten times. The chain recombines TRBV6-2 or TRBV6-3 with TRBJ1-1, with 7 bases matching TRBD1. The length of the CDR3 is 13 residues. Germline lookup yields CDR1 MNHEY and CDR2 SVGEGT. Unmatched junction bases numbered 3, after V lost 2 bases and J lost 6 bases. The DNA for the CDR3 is TGTGCCAGCAGTTACCCGGACAGGTCTGAAGCTTTCTTT. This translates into CASSYPDRSEAFF.